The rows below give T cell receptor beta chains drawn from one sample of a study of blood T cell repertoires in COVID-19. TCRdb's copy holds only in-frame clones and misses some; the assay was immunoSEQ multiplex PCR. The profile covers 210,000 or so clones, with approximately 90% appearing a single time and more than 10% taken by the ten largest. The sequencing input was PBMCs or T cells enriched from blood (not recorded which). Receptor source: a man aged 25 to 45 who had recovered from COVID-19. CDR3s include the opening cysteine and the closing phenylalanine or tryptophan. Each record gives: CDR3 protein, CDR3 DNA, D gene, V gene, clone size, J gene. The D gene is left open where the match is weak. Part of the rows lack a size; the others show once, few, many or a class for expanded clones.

cdr3_aa: CASSFRDRGRWTEAFF
cdr3_nt: TGTGCCAGCAGCTTCCGGGACAGGGGGCGCTGGACTGAAGCTTTCTTT
d_call: TRBD1
v_call: TRBV28
clone_size: NA
j_call: TRBJ1-1

cdr3_aa: CASSQRQEPAPDQPQHF
cdr3_nt: TGCGCCAGCAGCCAAAGACAGGAACCGGCCCCGGATCAGCCCCAGCATTTT
d_call: NA
v_call: TRBV4-1
clone_size: NA
j_call: TRBJ1-5

cdr3_aa: CASSLLQGINSPLHF
cdr3_nt: TGTGCCAGCAGCTTACTGCAGGGGATTAATTCACCCCTCCACTTT
d_call: NA
v_call: TRBV7-2
clone_size: NA
j_call: TRBJ1-6

cdr3_aa: CASSSSQGARTDTQYF
cdr3_nt: TGCGCCAGCAGCTCCTCACAGGGGGCTAGAACAGATACGCAGTATTTT
d_call: TRBD1
v_call: TRBV5-1
clone_size: NA
j_call: TRBJ2-3

cdr3_aa: CASSDRDYYEQYF
cdr3_nt: TGTGCCAGCAGCGACCGGGACTACTACGAGCAGTACTTC
d_call: TRBD2
v_call: TRBV11-2
clone_size: NA
j_call: TRBJ2-7

cdr3_aa: CASIKWGGQTGRNEKLFF
cdr3_nt: TGTGCCAGCATCAAATGGGGGGGGCAGACTGGACGGAATGAAAAACTGTTTTTT
d_call: NA
v_call: TRBV2
clone_size: NA
j_call: TRBJ1-4

cdr3_aa: CASSSGTPNTEAFF
cdr3_nt: TGCGCCAGCAGCTCCGGGACACCGAACACTGAAGCTTTCTTT
d_call: NA
v_call: TRBV5-1
clone_size: NA
j_call: TRBJ1-1

cdr3_aa: CAWSPLETQYF
cdr3_nt: TGTGCCTGGAGTCCCCTCGAGACCCAGTACTTC
d_call: NA
v_call: TRBV30
clone_size: NA
j_call: TRBJ2-5

cdr3_aa: CASNPGAGPRHYGYTF
cdr3_nt: TGTGCCAGCAATCCTGGGGCCGGGCCTAGACACTATGGCTACACCTTC
d_call: NA
v_call: TRBV28
clone_size: NA
j_call: TRBJ1-2

cdr3_aa: CASSQRGQGRDIQYF
cdr3_nt: TGTGCCAGTAGTCAGCGAGGACAGGGGAGGGACATTCAGTACTTC
d_call: TRBD1
v_call: TRBV19
clone_size: NA
j_call: TRBJ2-4

cdr3_aa: CASSPTRGWGTEAFF
cdr3_nt: TGTGCCAGCAGCCCAACCAGGGGTTGGGGCACTGAAGCTTTCTTT
d_call: NA
v_call: TRBV11-2
clone_size: NA
j_call: TRBJ1-1

cdr3_aa: CASSLTSGYSGANVLTF
cdr3_nt: TGTGCCAGCAGCTTAACGAGCGGCTACTCTGGGGCCAACGTCCTGACTTTC
d_call: NA
v_call: TRBV7-9
clone_size: NA
j_call: TRBJ2-6

cdr3_aa: CASSFPGTGNEKLFF
cdr3_nt: TGTGCCAGCAGCTTTCCCGGGACAGGGAATGAAAAACTGTTTTTT
d_call: TRBD1
v_call: TRBV3-1/TRBV3-2
clone_size: NA
j_call: TRBJ1-4

cdr3_aa: CAISSGGIYEQYF
cdr3_nt: TGTGCCATCAGCAGCGGTGGGATCTACGAGCAGTACTTC
d_call: NA
v_call: TRBV10-3
clone_size: once
j_call: TRBJ2-7

cdr3_aa: CASTPASAYEQYF
cdr3_nt: TGCGCCAGCACACCCGCCAGCGCCTACGAGCAGTACTTC
d_call: NA
v_call: TRBV10-2
clone_size: NA
j_call: TRBJ2-7

cdr3_aa: CASSERWGLYTF
cdr3_nt: TGTGCCAGCAGTGAGAGGTGGGGCCTCTACACCTTC
d_call: NA
v_call: TRBV25-1
clone_size: NA
j_call: TRBJ1-2

cdr3_aa: CASSLSGGTEAFF
cdr3_nt: TGTGCCAGCAGCCTATCGGGGGGAACTGAAGCTTTCTTT
d_call: NA
v_call: TRBV4-2
clone_size: NA
j_call: TRBJ1-1

cdr3_aa: CASSPAGNGGEKLFF
cdr3_nt: TGTGCCAGCAGCCCGGCGGGGAATGGTGGTGAAAAACTGTTTTTT
d_call: NA
v_call: TRBV5-6
clone_size: NA
j_call: TRBJ1-4

cdr3_aa: CASSHRRTNEKLFF
cdr3_nt: TGTGCCAGCAGTCATCGGAGGACTAATGAAAAACTGTTTTTT
d_call: NA
v_call: TRBV28
clone_size: NA
j_call: TRBJ1-4

cdr3_aa: CASGSQPRVEQYF
cdr3_nt: TGTGCCAGCGGCAGCCAGCCTCGGGTCGAGCAGTACTTC
d_call: NA
v_call: TRBV28
clone_size: NA
j_call: TRBJ2-7

cdr3_aa: CASSVGGFTDTQYF
cdr3_nt: TGTGCCAGCAGCGTCGGGGGGTTCACAGATACGCAGTATTTT
d_call: TRBD2
v_call: TRBV9
clone_size: once
j_call: TRBJ2-3

cdr3_aa: CASRPGLISYEQYF
cdr3_nt: TGTGCCAGCAGGCCGGGACTTATCTCCTACGAGCAGTACTTC
d_call: NA
v_call: TRBV7-2
clone_size: NA
j_call: TRBJ2-7

cdr3_aa: CAWTRGSTEAFF
cdr3_nt: TGTGCCTGGACCAGGGGGTCCACTGAAGCTTTCTTT
d_call: TRBD1
v_call: TRBV30
clone_size: NA
j_call: TRBJ1-1

cdr3_aa: CASSWLNEQFF
cdr3_nt: TGCGCCAGCAGCTGGCTTAATGAGCAGTTCTTC
d_call: NA
v_call: TRBV5-1
clone_size: NA
j_call: TRBJ2-1

cdr3_aa: CASSQEGTTSKFF
cdr3_nt: TGCGCCAGCAGCCAAGAAGGTACGACTAGCAAGTTCTTC
d_call: TRBD2
v_call: TRBV4-3
clone_size: NA
j_call: TRBJ2-1

cdr3_aa: CASSSAGGVYIQYF
cdr3_nt: TGTGCCAGCAGTTCTGCGGGGGGCGTCTACATTCAGTACTTC
d_call: TRBD2
v_call: TRBV28
clone_size: once
j_call: TRBJ2-4

cdr3_aa: CASSPMVAGGSGTQYF
cdr3_nt: TGTGCCAGCTCACCAATGGTAGCGGGAGGTTCTGGGACCCAGTACTTC
d_call: TRBD2
v_call: TRBV18
clone_size: NA
j_call: TRBJ2-5

cdr3_aa: CASSLGFAGTTDTQYF
cdr3_nt: TGTGCCAGCAGCTTAGGATTTGCGGGAACGACAGATACGCAGTATTTT
d_call: NA
v_call: TRBV11-3
clone_size: NA
j_call: TRBJ2-3

cdr3_aa: CASSDRAGYTF
cdr3_nt: TGTGCCAGCAGTGACAGGGCTGGCTACACCTTC
d_call: TRBD1
v_call: TRBV28
clone_size: NA
j_call: TRBJ1-2

cdr3_aa: CASSLEGGAGQPQHF
cdr3_nt: TGCGCCAGCAGCTTGGAGGGGGGGGCTGGTCAGCCCCAGCATTTT
d_call: NA
v_call: TRBV5-1
clone_size: NA
j_call: TRBJ1-5

cdr3_aa: CARSPKTGGDSNQPQHF
cdr3_nt: TGTGCCAGAAGCCCAAAGACAGGGGGCGATAGCAATCAGCCCCAGCATTTT
d_call: TRBD1
v_call: TRBV5-3
clone_size: NA
j_call: TRBJ1-5